The 32 T cell receptor beta chains below all came from one sample that was sequenced in a study of blood T cell repertoires in COVID-19. Profiling relied on immunoSEQ multiplex PCR, and the TCRdb table lists in-frame clones only, not all of them. The table lists about 61,000 clones, around four fifths of them singletons. The material sequenced was peripheral blood. These receptors were taken from a man aged 70 or older with acute or convalescent COVID-19.

This clone was recorded once. This rearrangement joins TRBV19 to TRBJ1-5; D may be TRBD1 (5 bases). CDR3 length equals 17 residues. The V gene's germline CDR1 is LNHDA and CDR2 SQIVND (reference sequence). The V end lost 4 bases, the J end lost 9 bases, and 25 bases lay between the germline ends. Written as DNA, the CDR3 is TGTGCCAGTAGTACACCCCCCTCCGACAGCCTAAGTAGGCCCCAGCATTTT. The encoded protein is CASSTPPSDSLSRPQHF.

In nucleotides, the CDR3 is TGCGCCAGCAGCTTGGTGGCAGGGGGGAATTCACCCCTCCACTTT. This translates into CASSLVAGGNSPLHF. The rearrangement links TRBV5-1 to TRBJ1-6; 7 bases align to TRBD1. This CDR3 is 15 amino acids long. V gave up 0 bases and J gave up 7 bases; unmatched junction bases: 4. Germline assignment: CDR1 SGHRS and CDR2 YFSETQ.

The chain couples TRBV7-2 to TRBJ1-3; a possible D gene is TRBD1 (6 bases). This CDR3 is built from 16 residues. V was shortened by 2 bases and J by 0 bases, with 11 bases between the two germline ends. The germline V gene has CDR1 SGHTA and CDR2 FQGNSA. CDR3 amino acids: CASSLHSGHSGNTIYF. The DNA for the CDR3 is TGTGCCAGCAGCTTACACTCGGGACACTCTGGAAACACCATATATTTT.

The sample holds one count of this clone. The V gene is TRBV5-1, the J gene TRBJ2-5, with 8 bases matching TRBD1. CDR1 is SGHRS, CDR2 YFSETQ, per germline. V shed 0 bases, J shed 5 bases, and the junction held 9 bases outside the gene matches. CDR3 size: 16 residues. In DNA, the CDR3 is TGCGCCAGCAGCTTGGTACCAGGGGGCGCCGAGGAGACCCAGTACTTC. It encodes CASSLVPGGAEETQYF.

This rearrangement joins TRBV19 to TRBJ1-4, with D possibly being TRBD1 (6 bases). CDR1 and CDR2 from the germline V gene are LNHDA and SQIVND (reference sequence). There are 14 residues in the CDR3. V lost 6 bases and J 4 bases, leaving 12 bases between the germline ends. CDR3 in amino acids: CASSSNRVNEKLFF. The CDR3 region has the DNA TGTGCCAGTAGCTCAAACAGGGTTAATGAAAAACTGTTTTTT.

The V and J genes are TRBV12-5 and TRBJ2-3, with a tentative D call TRBD1 (5 bases). CDR1 LGHNT and CDR2 FRNRAP come from the germline V gene. V dropped 0 bases and J dropped 4 bases, with 11 bases sitting between them. The length of the CDR3 is 15 residues. As DNA, the CDR3 is TGTGCTAGTGGTTTGGTAGGCCTAGGGGCAGATACGCAGTATTTT. Its translation is CASGLVGLGADTQYF.

The chain combines TRBV5-4 with TRBJ2-7, with 7 bases matching TRBD2. V dropped 3 bases and J dropped 4; count of bases not matched to a gene: 7. CDR1 is SGHNT and CDR2 is YYREEE in the germline V gene (reference sequence). The CDR3 runs to 14 residues. CDR3 amino acids: CASSSQAGTYEQYF. CDR3 in DNA: TGTGCCAGCAGCTCGCAAGCGGGGACGTACGAGCAGTACTTC.

This clone was seen more than once but under ten times. The CDR3 reads CASSPPTGMNTEAFF. In DNA form, the CDR3 reads TGTGCCAGCTCACCACCGACAGGAATGAACACTGAAGCTTTCTTT. The genes are TRBV18 and TRBJ1-1; a possible D gene is TRBD1 (6 bases). This CDR3 is built from 15 residues. The V gene lost 0 bases and the J gene lost 0 bases, with 8 bases spanning the gap. Per the germline V gene, CDR1 is KGHSH and CDR2 is LQKENI.

This rearrangement joins TRBV15 to TRBJ2-1, with D perhaps matching TRBD2 (7 bases). V was pared by 5 bases and J by 5 bases, with 13 bases between. The CDR3 runs to 14 residues. CDR1 and CDR2 from the germline V gene are LNHNV and YYDKDF (reference sequence). This chain's CDR3 is CATSGGGDNNEQFF. The CDR3 coding sequence is TGTGCCACCAGCGGGGGGGGCGATAACAATGAGCAGTTCTTC.

The chain couples TRBV5-4 to TRBJ1-6; D gene unclear. The CDR3 consists of 17 residues. V shed 1 base and J shed 0 bases, with 11 bases lying between them. Germline CDR1 and CDR2: SGHNT and YYREEE (reference sequence). Here the CDR3 reads CASSLSDGSSYNSPLHF. DNA for the CDR3: TGTGCCAGCAGCTTGTCAGACGGGAGCTCCTATAATTCACCCCTCCACTTT.

This clone appeared once. This chain connects TRBV7-2 to TRBJ2-7; weak D call: TRBD1 (5 bases). The V end lost 1 base, the J end lost 6 bases, and 10 bases lay between the germline ends. This CDR3 contains 13 residues. Germline loops: CDR1 SGHTA, CDR2 FQGNSA. The CDR3 nucleotides read TGTGCCAGCAGCTTAGGTCCGGACACCGAGCAGTACTTC. It translates to CASSLGPDTEQYF.

V usage is TRBV9 and J usage is TRBJ2-1; 8 positions agree with TRBD2. This CDR3 contains 17 residues. J was trimmed by 7 bases and V by 1 base; bases with no gene match: 13. Germline V gene data show CDR1 as SGDLS and CDR2 as YYNGEE. CDR3 DNA: TGTGCCAGCAGCGTAAGAGGCCTGGGCGGGGGGAGGAATGAGCAGTTCTTC. It is translated as CASSVRGLGGGRNEQFF.

V usage is TRBV6-5 and J usage is TRBJ2-3; the D gene is possibly TRBD2 (5 bases). This CDR3 has 14 residues. V lost 6 bases and J lost 2, with 12 bases in between. Germline V gives CDR1 MNHEY, CDR2 SVGAGI. As DNA, the CDR3 is TGTGCCAGCAGCCCCCCGGGGTTCACAGATACGCAGTATTTT. Protein product: CASSPPGFTDTQYF.

The chain joins TRBV3-1 (or the pseudogene TRBV3-2) to TRBJ1-2; 7 bases map to TRBD1. From germline, CDR1 is LGHDT and CDR2 YNNKEL (reference sequence). V shed 4 bases and J 8 bases; nucleotides not matched to a gene: 10. This CDR3 contains 14 residues. The CDR3 sequence: CASSPLTGERGYTF. CDR3 in DNA: TGTGCCAGCAGCCCTCTAACAGGGGAGCGGGGCTACACCTTC.

Only a few counts were recorded for this clone. The chain employs TRBV5-6 and TRBJ2-7; 9 nucleotides match TRBD1. This CDR3 is built from 16 residues. J gave up 1 base and V 1 base, and 6 bases lay outside the gene matches. Germline CDR1 is SGHDT and CDR2 is YYEEEE. CDR3 nucleotide sequence: TGTGCCAGCAGCTTGTACAGGGGGCTTTCGTCCTACGAGCAGTACTTC. Translated, it gives CASSLYRGLSSYEQYF.

The chain combines TRBV5-5 with TRBJ2-5, with 7 bases lining up with TRBD1. CDR1 and CDR2 from the germline V gene are SGHKS and YYEKEE (reference sequence). The CDR3 loop spans 15 amino acids. V was clipped by 4 bases and J by 2 bases; unmatched bases: 8. The CDR3 loop is CASSKQQGLQETQYF. The CDR3 nucleotides read TGTGCCAGCAGCAAACAACAGGGGCTTCAAGAGACCCAGTACTTC.

The chain uses TRBV3-1 (or the pseudogene TRBV3-2) and TRBJ2-5; 7 nucleotides agree with TRBD1. The germline V gene has CDR1 LGHDT and CDR2 YNNKEL (reference sequence). The V and J ends lost 4 bases and 5 bases, in that order; junction bases with no gene match: 10. The CDR3 totals 15 residues. The chain's CDR3 is CASSPLEGAGETQYF. CDR3 bases: TGTGCCAGCAGCCCCCTTGAGGGGGCGGGCGAGACCCAGTACTTC.

Note on this clone: Other nucleotide sequences from this sample produce the same CDR3. The J gene is TRBJ2-5, the V gene TRBV12-3 or TRBV12-4, with D possibly TRBD1 on 5 matching bases. Trimming cost V 3 bases and J 2 bases, with 7 bases left between them. The CDR3 covers 13 residues. The CDR3 protein is CASSFNRQETQYF. CDR3 in DNA: TGTGCCAGCAGTTTTAACAGGCAAGAGACCCAGTACTTC.

The genes are TRBV10-2 and TRBJ2-7; TRBD1 might be the D (5 bases). Germline V gives CDR1 WSHSY, CDR2 SAAADI. The CDR3 runs to 14 residues. V shed 6 bases and J shed 2 bases, with 14 bases lying between them. The CDR3 nucleotides are TGCGCCAGCAGCCCCAGGGAAGTCACCTACGAGCAGTACTTC. Its protein is CASSPREVTYEQYF.

This chain connects TRBV12-3 or TRBV12-4 to TRBJ2-7; D gene uncertain. V was trimmed by 1 base and J by 3 bases, leaving 4 bases between them. This CDR3 is 12 amino acids long. CDR3 residues: CASSLVVYEQYF. DNA of the CDR3: TGTGCCAGCAGTTTAGTAGTCTACGAGCAGTACTTC.

J is TRBJ2-7 and V is TRBV19; 14 positions agree with TRBD2. Germline-derived CDR1 and CDR2 are LNHDA and SQIVND (reference sequence). The CDR3 is 18 residues long. V shed 7 bases and J 2 bases; nucleotides not matched to a gene: 13. The CDR3 DNA reads as TGTGCCAGTACCAGGAAGGGGACTAGCGGGGGCCTCGCCTACGAGCAGTACTTC. It codes for CASTRKGTSGGLAYEQYF.

This chain links TRBV7-8 with TRBJ2-1; 14 bases agree with TRBD2. The CDR3 spans 16 residues. Germline trimming cut 5 bases from V and 7 bases from J; bases unmatched to any gene: 7. The germline gives CDR1 SGHVS, CDR2 FQNEAQ. CDR3 sequence reads: CASSPRTSGGINEQFF. The CDR3 region has the DNA TGTGCCAGCAGCCCCCGGACTAGCGGGGGGATTAATGAGCAGTTCTTC.

The chain employs TRBV10-2 and TRBJ2-3; the match to TRBD2 covers 11 bases. The junction had 5 bases not matched to a gene; V was cut back by 6 bases and J by 0 bases. Germline V gene lookup returns CDR1 WSHSY and CDR2 SAAADI. The CDR3 has 16 residues. The CDR3 spells CASRVGTSGSTDTQYF. As DNA, the CDR3 is TGCGCCAGCAGAGTCGGGACTAGCGGAAGCACAGATACGCAGTATTTT.

This clone was detected ten times or more. The chain combines TRBV28 with TRBJ1-5; tentatively, D is TRBD1 (5 bases). CDR1 and CDR2 from the germline V gene are MDHEN and SYDVKM. V lost 3 bases and J 6 bases, leaving 9 bases between the germline ends. The CDR3 runs to 13 residues. CDR3 nucleotide sequence: TGTGCCAGCAGTTTTCGGGGGGGTCAGCCCCAGCATTTT. Protein sequence: CASSFRGGQPQHF.

The chain recombines TRBV9 with TRBJ1-1; tentative D call: TRBD1 (5 bases). CDR1 is SGDLS and CDR2 is YYNGEE in the germline V gene. CDR3 size: 13 residues. Trimming stripped 3 bases from V and 5 bases from J, with 11 bases between. CDR3 protein: CASSATGETEAFF. In DNA, the CDR3 is TGTGCCAGCAGCGCTACAGGAGAGACTGAAGCTTTCTTT.

The chain combines TRBV6-5 with TRBJ2-3; 9 bases agree with TRBD2. CDR3 size: 15 residues. Per the germline V gene, CDR1 is MNHEY and CDR2 is SVGAGI. Germline trimming cut 4 bases from V and 5 bases from J; bases unmatched to any gene: 7. This CDR3 is CASSSRRGGQDTQYF. Written as DNA, the CDR3 is TGTGCCAGCAGTTCACGGCGGGGGGGCCAAGATACGCAGTATTTT.

The V and J genes are TRBV10-3 and TRBJ2-1; perhaps TRBD2 as D (6 bases). Germline CDR1 reads ENHRY; CDR2 reads SYGVKD. CDR3 length: 16 residues. The V gene lost 3 bases and the J gene lost 3 bases, with 15 bases spanning the gap. The chain's CDR3 is CAISDLRRGNYNEQFF. The DNA for the CDR3 is TGTGCCATCAGTGACTTAAGGAGGGGCAACTACAATGAGCAGTTCTTC.

The rearrangement joins TRBV5-1 to TRBJ1-5, with D possibly being TRBD1 (6 bases). CDR3 length: 13 residues. The ends were cut back, 4 bases at V and 4 bases at J, with 9 bases in the middle. Germline values: CDR1 SGHRS, CDR2 YFSETQ. The CDR3 bases are TGCGCCAGCAGCCCGGACAGTAATCAGCCCCAGCATTTT. Translating it yields CASSPDSNQPQHF.

The chain joins TRBV14 to TRBJ2-7; 10 nucleotides agree with TRBD1. The ends lost 6 bases at V and 5 bases at J; junction bases unmatched: 4. CDR1 and CDR2 from the germline V gene are SGHDN and FVKESK. The CDR3 totals 13 residues. CDR3 amino acids: CASSRQGAHEQYF. CDR3 nucleotide sequence: TGTGCCAGCAGTAGACAGGGGGCCCACGAGCAGTACTTC.

This chain connects TRBV2 to TRBJ1-2, with a tentative D call TRBD1 (5 bases). V was shortened by 3 bases and J by 2 bases, with 10 bases between the two germline ends. Germline loops: CDR1 SNHLY, CDR2 FYNNEI. This CDR3 is built from 14 residues. The CDR3 DNA is TGTGCCAGCAGTGATACGGGGGGGAACTATGGCTACACCTTC. As protein: CASSDTGGNYGYTF.

This sequence joins TRBV2 and TRBJ2-3; possible D gene TRBD2, 5 bases. The CDR3 length is 15 residues. CDR1 and CDR2 from the germline V gene are SNHLY and FYNNEI. With 5 bases removed from V and 2 bases from J, the gap between germline ends came to 14 bases. The CDR3 DNA follows: TGTGCCAGCAGTAACCTTCAGCGGTACACAGATACGCAGTATTTT. It codes for CASSNLQRYTDTQYF. Filled out from reference TRBV2 and TRBJ2-3, the complete variable domain reads EPEVTQTPSHQVTQMGQEVILRCVPISNHLYFYWYRQILGQKVEFLVSFYNNEISEKSEIFDDQFSVERPDGSNFTLKIRSTKLEDSAMYFCASSNLQRYTDTQYFGPGTRLTVL.

The chain recombines TRBV2 with TRBJ2-3, with 8 bases lining up with TRBD2. Germline lookup yields CDR1 SNHLY and CDR2 FYNNEI. After removal of 10 bases from V and 9 bases from J, the junction contained 15 bases not matched to a gene. The length of the CDR3 is 14 residues. The CDR3 is CATAGGDRRPTQYF. For the CDR3, the DNA is TGTGCCACCGCGGGGGGCGACAGACGGCCCACGCAGTATTTT.